The 19 T cell receptor beta chains in this list originate from one sample, sequenced in a study of T cells in Graves' hyperthyroidism and ophthalmopathy. Amplification of TCR beta CDR3 regions was performed using RNA transcripts as template. Initially, a first-round RT-PCR of the TCR CDR3 employed the HTBI primer set. Via MiXCR, TCRdb re-called the multiplex PCR reads, giving one row per CDR3 protein. Of about 720,000 distinct CDR3 sequences in the sample, about a sixth are singletons; the top ten hold under 10%. Sequencing input: blood. Every receptor here comes from a man in his late teens or twenties with Graves' hyperthyroidism.

The chain is built from TRBV6-4 and TRBJ2-1; maybe TRBD1 (5 bases). V was trimmed by 6 bases and J by 8 bases, leaving 14 bases between them. The germline CDR1 and CDR2 sequences are MRHNA and SNTAGT. The CDR3 sequence is 13 residues long. CDR3 protein: CASSAGPRDEQFF. As DNA, the CDR3 is TGTGCCAGCAGCGCAGGGCCTAGGGATGAGCAGTTCTTC.

V is TRBV28 and J is TRBJ2-7, with TRBD2 identical over 8 bases. This CDR3 has 13 amino acids. Germline V gene lookup returns CDR1 MDHEN and CDR2 SYDVKM. J was trimmed by 0 bases and V by 6 bases; bases with no gene match: 1. DNA of the CDR3: TGTGCCAGCAGGGGACTAGTCTCCTACGAGCAGTACTTC. This codes for CASRGLVSYEQYF.

The chain employs TRBV20-1 and TRBJ1-1; possible D gene TRBD1, 6 bases. V was clipped by 4 bases and J by 1 base, with 16 bases between them. CDR3 length: 15 amino acids. In germline, CDR1 is DFQATT, CDR2 SNEGSKA (reference sequence). Written as DNA, the CDR3 is TGCAGTGCTAAAGCCGGGCCGGGGGCGAACACTGAAGCTTTCTTT. It codes for CSAKAGPGANTEAFF.

This clonotype was observed at least ten times. This rearrangement joins TRBV28 to TRBJ2-7; 7 bases match TRBD1. J lost 3 bases, V lost 6 bases, and 5 bases had no gene match. From germline, CDR1 is MDHEN and CDR2 SYDVKM. The CDR3 runs 13 residues. The CDR3 DNA is TGTGCCAGCAGCCAGACAGGGAACTACGAGCAGTACTTC. As protein: CASSQTGNYEQYF.

In its sample, this clonotype was seen many times. This sequence joins TRBV14 and TRBJ2-7; a possible D gene is TRBD1 (5 bases). V gave up 0 bases and J gave up 6 bases, with 9 bases separating them. The V gene's germline CDR1 is SGHDN and CDR2 FVKESK. There are 13 residues in the CDR3. The CDR3 sequence is CASSQDRASEQYF. CDR3 in DNA: TGTGCCAGCAGCCAAGACAGGGCTTCCGAGCAGTACTTC.

The chain joins TRBV7-9 to TRBJ2-1; 9 bases are a match to TRBD1. The CDR3 runs 15 residues. CDR1 is SEHNR, CDR2 FQNEAQ, per germline (reference sequence). V shed 5 bases, J shed 7 bases, and the junction held 9 bases outside the gene matches. The CDR3 protein is CASSASGTGWNEQFF. CDR3 DNA sequence: TGTGCCAGCAGCGCCAGCGGGACAGGGTGGAATGAGCAGTTCTTC.

The sample holds many counts of this clonotype. The chain carries TRBV20-1 and TRBJ2-5; D unresolved. CDR3 length: 12 residues. Germline CDR1 and CDR2: DFQATT and SNEGSKA (reference sequence). Trimming took off 0 bases at V and 5 bases at J, with 7 bases between the two ends. The CDR3 DNA reads as TGCAGTGCTAGAGATAGCTGGGAGACCCAGTACTTC. This gives the protein CSARDSWETQYF.

This clonotype was picked up a small number of times. This chain uses TRBV7-9 with TRBJ2-7, with D possibly TRBD2 on 6 matching bases. This CDR3 is 13 amino acids long. The V end lost 6 bases, the J end lost 3 bases, and 12 bases lay between the germline ends. The germline V gene encodes CDR1 SEHNR and CDR2 FQNEAQ (reference sequence). The CDR3 sequence: CASSGRGIYEQYF. In DNA, the CDR3 is TGTGCCAGCAGTGGACGGGGGATCTACGAGCAGTACTTC.

This clonotype has only a few counts. J is TRBJ1-1 and V is TRBV6-1; no clear D. Trimming stripped 7 bases from V and 4 bases from J, with 10 bases between. This CDR3 has 12 residues. CDR1 and CDR2 from the germline V gene are MNHNS and SASEGT. CDR3 in DNA: TGTGCCAGCATGGGTGGAGGCACTGAAGCTTTCTTT. It specifies CASMGGGTEAFF.

This clonotype was observed many times. The chain links TRBV7-2 to TRBJ1-1; D not certain. The CDR3 spans 15 residues. The germline V gene has CDR1 SGHTA and CDR2 FQGNSA. With 3 bases removed from V and 6 bases from J, the gap between germline ends came to 17 bases. The CDR3 is CASSLNTVGEAEAFF. In nucleotides, the CDR3 is TGTGCCAGCAGCTTGAATACGGTGGGAGAGGCTGAAGCTTTCTTT.

This clonotype was detected a few times. This chain joins TRBV28 and TRBJ2-7; 14 nucleotides agree with TRBD2. This CDR3 spans 20 amino acids. V shed 4 bases and J 3 bases; nucleotides not matched to a gene: 17. Germline lookup yields CDR1 MDHEN and CDR2 SYDVKM. CDR3 bases: TGTGCCAGCAGTTCATTAATTATCGATTTCGGGACTAGCGGGAGCTACGAGCAGTACTTC. Protein sequence: CASSSLIIDFGTSGSYEQYF.

V is TRBV29-1 and J is TRBJ2-1, with 7 bases lining up with TRBD2. Germline CDR1 reads SQVTM; CDR2 reads ANQGSEA. The CDR3 is 17 amino acids. Trimming at V came to 4 bases and at J to 0 bases, leaving 12 bases not matched to a gene. CDR3 sequence: CSVARAKRGSSYNEQFF. The DNA for the CDR3 is TGCAGCGTTGCTCGGGCGAAGCGGGGTAGCTCCTACAATGAGCAGTTCTTC.

This clonotype was seen at least ten times. V usage is TRBV29-1 and J usage is TRBJ1-1; 11 bases fit TRBD1. CDR1 and CDR2 (germline): SQVTM, ANQGSEA. The V gene end was trimmed by 2 bases and the J gene end by 5 bases; junction bases not matched to a gene: 4. This CDR3 comprises 14 residues. The CDR3 loop reads CSVEWDRGGTEAFF. CDR3 DNA sequence: TGCAGCGTTGAATGGGACAGGGGGGGTACTGAAGCTTTCTTT. Combining the CDR3 with reference TRBV29-1 and TRBJ1-1 gives the whole variable domain SAVISQKPSRDICQRGTSLTIQCQVDSQVTMMFWYRQQPGQSLTLIATANQGSEATYESGFVIDKFPISRPNLTFSTLTVSNMSPEDSSIYLCSVEWDRGGTEAFFGQGTRLTVV.

This clonotype was detected ten times or more. This sequence joins TRBV7-2 and TRBJ2-1, with 7 bases matching TRBD2. The CDR3 consists of 16 residues. Germline CDR1 SGHTA, CDR2 FQGNSA. Trimming cost V 2 bases and J 4 bases; bases outside gene matches: 8. The CDR3: CASSLSGGSLYNEQFF. CDR3 bases: TGTGCCAGCAGCTTATCGGGCGGGAGCCTATACAATGAGCAGTTCTTC.

Ten or more counts support this clonotype. The rearrangement joins TRBV7-2 to TRBJ2-7; 8 bases fit TRBD2. Per germline, CDR1 SGHTA and CDR2 FQGNSA. Trimming at V came to 3 bases and at J to 3 bases, leaving 13 bases not matched to a gene. The CDR3 is 17 residues long. The CDR3 here is CASSFGLAGKSLYEQYF. DNA for the CDR3: TGTGCCAGCAGCTTCGGCCTAGCGGGTAAATCCCTCTACGAGCAGTACTTC.

The table lists this clonotype with many counts. This chain joins TRBV12-3 or TRBV12-4 and TRBJ2-7; D unresolved. Between the trimmed V and J ends, which lost 6 bases and 6 bases, there was a span of 9 bases. This CDR3 comprises 11 residues. DNA for the CDR3: TGTGCCAGCAGCCTTGGGCCCGAGCAGTACTTC. It codes for CASSLGPEQYF.

V gene TRBV12-5 combines with J gene TRBJ2-2; D ambiguous. Germline CDR1 and CDR2: LGHNT and FRNRAP. V shed 7 bases and J shed 8 bases, with 14 bases lying between them. The CDR3 loop spans 13 amino acids. Here the CDR3 reads CASASVRAGELFF. In DNA form, the CDR3 reads TGTGCTAGTGCCTCCGTTCGGGCGGGGGAGCTGTTTTTT.

The CDR3 is CASSVEQGSAGELFF. The CDR3 region has the DNA TGTGCCAGCAGCGTAGAACAGGGGTCGGCCGGGGAGCTGTTTTTT. This chain links TRBV9 with TRBJ2-2; 7 bases match TRBD1. The CDR3 is 15 residues long. V lost 0 bases, J lost 6 bases, and 5 bases stayed unmatched. Germline V gives CDR1 SGDLS, CDR2 YYNGEE.

This sequence joins TRBV6-1 and TRBJ1-5, with D tentatively TRBD1 (6 bases). This CDR3 contains 15 residues. The V gene lost 6 bases and the J gene lost 6 bases, with 18 bases spanning the gap. Germline CDR1 and CDR2: MNHNS and SASEGT. CDR3 nucleotides: TGTGCCAGCAGGCCCAGACAGGCCGGGGGTCAGCCCCAGCATTTT. This gives the protein CASRPRQAGGQPQHF.